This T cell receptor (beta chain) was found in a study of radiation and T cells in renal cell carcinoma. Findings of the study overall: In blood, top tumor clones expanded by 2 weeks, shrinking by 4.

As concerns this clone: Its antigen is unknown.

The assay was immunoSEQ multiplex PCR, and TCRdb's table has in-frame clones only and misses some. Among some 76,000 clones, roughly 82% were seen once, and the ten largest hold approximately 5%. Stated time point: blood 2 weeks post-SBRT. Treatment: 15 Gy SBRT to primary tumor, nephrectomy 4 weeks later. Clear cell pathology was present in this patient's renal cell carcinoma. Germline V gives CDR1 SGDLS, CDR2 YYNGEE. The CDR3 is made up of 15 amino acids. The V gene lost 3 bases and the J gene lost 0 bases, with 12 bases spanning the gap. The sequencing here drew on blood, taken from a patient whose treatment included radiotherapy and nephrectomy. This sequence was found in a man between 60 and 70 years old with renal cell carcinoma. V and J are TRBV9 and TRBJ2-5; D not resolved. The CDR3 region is CASSAWNGDQETQYF. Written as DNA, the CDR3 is TGTGCCAGCAGCGCGTGGAACGGCGACCAAGAGACCCAGTACTTC.